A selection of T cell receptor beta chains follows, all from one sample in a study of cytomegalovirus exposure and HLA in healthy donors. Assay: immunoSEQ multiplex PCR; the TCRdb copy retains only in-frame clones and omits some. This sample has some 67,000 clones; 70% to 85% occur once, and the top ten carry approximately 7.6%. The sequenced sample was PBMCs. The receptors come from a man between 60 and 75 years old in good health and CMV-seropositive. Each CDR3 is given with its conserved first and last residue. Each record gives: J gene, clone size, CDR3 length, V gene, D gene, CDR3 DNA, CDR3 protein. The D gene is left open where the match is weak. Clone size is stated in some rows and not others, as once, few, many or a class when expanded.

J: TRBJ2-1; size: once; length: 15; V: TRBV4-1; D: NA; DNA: TGCGCCAGCAGCCAAGTAACCCAGGGCTACAATGAGCAGTTCTTC; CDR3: CASSQVTQGYNEQFF
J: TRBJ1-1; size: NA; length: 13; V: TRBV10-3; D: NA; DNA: TGTGCCTCCGAGACAGGATTGAACACTGAAGCTTTCTTT; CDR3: CASETGLNTEAFF
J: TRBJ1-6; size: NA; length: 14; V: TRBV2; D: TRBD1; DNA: TGTGCCAGCAGCCCGGGACAGGGGAGGTCACCCCTCCACTTT; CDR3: CASSPGQGRSPLHF
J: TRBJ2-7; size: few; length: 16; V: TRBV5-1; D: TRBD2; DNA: TGCGCCAGCAGCTTGGACATAGCTAGCGGGAGGGTTTCGCAGTACTTC; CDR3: CASSLDIASGRVSQYF
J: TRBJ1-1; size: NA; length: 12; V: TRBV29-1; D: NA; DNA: TGCAGCGTTGCTCGGGGTTTTACTGAAGCTTTCTTT; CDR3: CSVARGFTEAFF
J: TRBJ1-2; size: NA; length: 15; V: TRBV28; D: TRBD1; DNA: TGTGCCAGCGGGGGACAGGGGGCTGCGACCAAAGGCTACACCTTC; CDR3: CASGGQGAATKGYTF
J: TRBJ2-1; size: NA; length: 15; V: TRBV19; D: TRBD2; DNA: TGTGCCAGTTCCCCCCGGGGAGGGTTTATGGATGAGCAGTTCTTC; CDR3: CASSPRGGFMDEQFF
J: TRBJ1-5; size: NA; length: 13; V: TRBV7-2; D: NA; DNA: TGTGCCAGCAGCCCCCGGGGCAATCAGCCCCAGCATTTT; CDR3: CASSPRGNQPQHF
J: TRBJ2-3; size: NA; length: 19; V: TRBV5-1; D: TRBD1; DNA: TGCGCCAGCAGCTTGCGTGAACAGGGGGCGGCTTTTGGCACAGATACGCAGTATTTT; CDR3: CASSLREQGAAFGTDTQYF
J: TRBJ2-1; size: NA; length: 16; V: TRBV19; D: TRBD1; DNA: TGTGCCAGTAGTAGCCCCGGGACAGGGGGTAACAATGAGCAGTTCTTC; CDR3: CASSSPGTGGNNEQFF
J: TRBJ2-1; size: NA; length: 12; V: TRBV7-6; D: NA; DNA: TGTGCCAGCAGCTTAGAAATCGATGAGCAGTTCTTC; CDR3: CASSLEIDEQFF
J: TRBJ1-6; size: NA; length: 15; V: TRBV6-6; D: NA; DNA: TGTGCCAGCACCGGCAGGGGTTCCTATAATTCACCCCTCCACTTT; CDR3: CASTGRGSYNSPLHF
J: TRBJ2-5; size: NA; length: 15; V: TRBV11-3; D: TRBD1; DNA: TGTGCCAGCAGCTCCTCTCAGGGGGCGCAAGAGACCCAGTACTTC; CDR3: CASSSSQGAQETQYF
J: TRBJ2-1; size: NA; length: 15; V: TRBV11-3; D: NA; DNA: TGTGCCAGCAGCTTGGGGGCGGGTTTCTACAATGAGCAGTTCTTC; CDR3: CASSLGAGFYNEQFF
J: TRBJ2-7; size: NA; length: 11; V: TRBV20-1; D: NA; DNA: TGCAGTGCTAGGAGGGGGGGCGAGCAGTACTTC; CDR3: CSARRGGEQYF
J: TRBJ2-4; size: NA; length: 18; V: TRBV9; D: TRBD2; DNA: TGTGCCAGCAGCGTAGCAGGCCTAGCGGGAGCTGGCAAAAACATTCAGTACTTC; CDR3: CASSVAGLAGAGKNIQYF
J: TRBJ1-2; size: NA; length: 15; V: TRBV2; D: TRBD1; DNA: TGTGCCAGCAGTGACGGCCGGGACAGGGTCTATGGCTACACCTTC; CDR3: CASSDGRDRVYGYTF
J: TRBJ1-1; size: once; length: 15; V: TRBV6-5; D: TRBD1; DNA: TGTGCCAGCAGGACGACAGGGGGAATGGGCACTGAAGCTTTCTTT; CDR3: CASRTTGGMGTEAFF
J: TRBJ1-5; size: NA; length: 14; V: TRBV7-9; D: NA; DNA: TGTGCCAGCAGCTCATTACAGGAGAATCAGCCCCAGCATTTT; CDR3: CASSSLQENQPQHF
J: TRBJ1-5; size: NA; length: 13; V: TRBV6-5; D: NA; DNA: TGTGCCAGCAGTTACTCTCGGAATCAGCCCCAGCATTTT; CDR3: CASSYSRNQPQHF
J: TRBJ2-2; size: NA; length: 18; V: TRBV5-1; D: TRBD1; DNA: TGCGCCAGCAGCTTAGCGGCGCCACGGACAGGGGGTAGCGGGGAGCTGTTTTTT; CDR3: CASSLAAPRTGGSGELFF
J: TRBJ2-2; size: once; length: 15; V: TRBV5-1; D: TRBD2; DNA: TGCGCCAGCAGCTTGAGCGGGGAGCTCACCGGGGAGCTGTTTTTT; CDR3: CASSLSGELTGELFF
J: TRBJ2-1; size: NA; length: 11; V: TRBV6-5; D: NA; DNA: TGTGCCAGCAGCCGGTCGGATGAGCAGTTCTTC; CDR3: CASSRSDEQFF
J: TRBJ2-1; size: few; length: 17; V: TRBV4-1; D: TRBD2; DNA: TGCGCCAGCAGCCAAGCTACCGGGACTAGCGCGTTTGATGAGCAGTTCTTC; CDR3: CASSQATGTSAFDEQFF
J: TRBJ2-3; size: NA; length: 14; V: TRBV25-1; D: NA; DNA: TGTGCCAGCGGCAGGAGAGGAGGGCGGGATACGCAGTATTTT; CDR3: CASGRRGGRDTQYF
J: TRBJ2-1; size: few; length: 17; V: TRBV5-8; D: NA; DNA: TGTGCCAGCAGGTATAGCCTCCTAAGCGACGCCTACAATGAGCAGTTCTTC; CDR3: CASRYSLLSDAYNEQFF
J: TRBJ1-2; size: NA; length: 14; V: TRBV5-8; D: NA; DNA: TGTGCCAGCAGCTCTGACCGGGCGCGGGACGGCTACACCTTC; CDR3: CASSSDRARDGYTF
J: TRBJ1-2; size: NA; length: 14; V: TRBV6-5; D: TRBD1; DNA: TGTGCCAGCAGTTACCTGGGACAGAGCTATGGCTACACCTTC; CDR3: CASSYLGQSYGYTF
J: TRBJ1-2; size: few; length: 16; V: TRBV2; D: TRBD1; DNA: TGTGCCAGCAGAGCAACCTTGGACAGGGCCAACTATGGCTACACCTTC; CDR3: CASRATLDRANYGYTF
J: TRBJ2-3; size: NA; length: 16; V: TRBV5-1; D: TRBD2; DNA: TGCGCCAGCAGCTTGCCTAGCGGGAGGGCCATAGATACGCAGTATTTT; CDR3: CASSLPSGRAIDTQYF
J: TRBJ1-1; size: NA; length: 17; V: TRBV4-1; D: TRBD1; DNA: TGCGCCAGCAGCCTAATAGAGACAGGGTATATGGGCACTGAAGCTTTCTTT; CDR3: CASSLIETGYMGTEAFF
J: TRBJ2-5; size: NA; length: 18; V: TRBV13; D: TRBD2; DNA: TGTGCCAGCAGCTCCGGGACTAGCGGATCCCGCCTCCAAGAGACCCAGTACTTC; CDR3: CASSSGTSGSRLQETQYF
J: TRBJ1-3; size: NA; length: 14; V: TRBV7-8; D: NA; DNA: TGTGCCAGCATCGACTGGGAGTTAGGGAACACCATATATTTT; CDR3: CASIDWELGNTIYF
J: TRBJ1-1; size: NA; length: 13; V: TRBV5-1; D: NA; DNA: TGCGCCAGCAGCTTACAGGGAAACACTGAAGCTTTCTTT; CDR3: CASSLQGNTEAFF
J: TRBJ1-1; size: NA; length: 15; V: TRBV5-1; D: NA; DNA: TGCGCCAGCAACCCGGGCGCTCTGACGGGGACTGAAGCTTTCTTT; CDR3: CASNPGALTGTEAFF
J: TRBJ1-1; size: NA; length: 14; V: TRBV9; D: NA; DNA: TGTGCCAGCAGCGCAGGGAGGCGGAACACTGAAGCTTTCTTT; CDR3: CASSAGRRNTEAFF
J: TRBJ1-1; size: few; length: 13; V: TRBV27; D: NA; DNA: TGTGCCAGCAGTTCCATCCGAGCTTTTGAAGCTTTCTTT; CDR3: CASSSIRAFEAFF
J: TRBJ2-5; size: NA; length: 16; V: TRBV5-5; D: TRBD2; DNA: TGTGCCAGCAGCTTGGCAAGCGGGGGGCAGGGACAGACCCAGTACTTC; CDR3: CASSLASGGQGQTQYF
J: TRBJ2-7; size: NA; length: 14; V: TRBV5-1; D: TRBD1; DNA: TGCGCCAGCAGCCTCCGGGACAGGGAAGGCGAGCAGTACTTC; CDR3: CASSLRDREGEQYF
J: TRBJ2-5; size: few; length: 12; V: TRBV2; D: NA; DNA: TGTGCCAGCAACCAGGGTCAAGAGACCCAGTACTTC; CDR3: CASNQGQETQYF
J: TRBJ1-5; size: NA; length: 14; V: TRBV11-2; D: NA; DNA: TGTGCCAGCAGCCCCGACAGCAGTTCCCAGCCCCAGCATTTT; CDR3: CASSPDSSSQPQHF
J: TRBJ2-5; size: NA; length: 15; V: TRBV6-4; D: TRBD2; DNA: TGTGCCAGCAGTGAAGCTAGCGGGAACCAAGAGACCCAGTACTTC; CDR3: CASSEASGNQETQYF
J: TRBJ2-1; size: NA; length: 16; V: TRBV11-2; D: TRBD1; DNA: TGTGCCAGCAGCTTAGGGGCCGGGACAGGGAGGGATGAGCAGTTCTTC; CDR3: CASSLGAGTGRDEQFF
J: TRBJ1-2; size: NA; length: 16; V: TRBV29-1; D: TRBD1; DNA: TGCAGCGTTGAAGTGGGACAGGGCGTGATGGGCTATGGCTACACCTTC; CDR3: CSVEVGQGVMGYGYTF
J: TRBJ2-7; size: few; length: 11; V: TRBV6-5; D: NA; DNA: TGTGCCAGCAGTCTTTCGGGGGAGCAGTACTTC; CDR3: CASSLSGEQYF
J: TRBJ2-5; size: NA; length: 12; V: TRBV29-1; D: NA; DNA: TGCAGCGTTCGGCAGGGCCAAGAGACCCAGTACTTC; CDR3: CSVRQGQETQYF
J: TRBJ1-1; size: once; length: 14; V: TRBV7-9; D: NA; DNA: TGTGCCAGCAGCTTCGGAGCTACGAACACTGAAGCTTTCTTT; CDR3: CASSFGATNTEAFF
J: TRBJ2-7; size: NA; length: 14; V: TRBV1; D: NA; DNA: TGCACCAGCAGCCGCCGACTAGCGCTCTACGAGCAGTACTTC; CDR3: CTSSRRLALYEQYF
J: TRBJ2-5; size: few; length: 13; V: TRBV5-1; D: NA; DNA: TGCGCCAGCAGCGGAGGGGTTCAGGAGACCCAGTACTTC; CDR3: CASSGGVQETQYF
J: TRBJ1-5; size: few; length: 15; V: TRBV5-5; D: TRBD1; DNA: TGTGCCAGCAGTCTGGGACAGGGAAAAAATCAGCCCCAGCATTTT; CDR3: CASSLGQGKNQPQHF
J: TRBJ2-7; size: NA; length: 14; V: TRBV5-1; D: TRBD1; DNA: TGCGCCAGCACATCCGCCGGGACAGGGACCGAGCAGTACTTC; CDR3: CASTSAGTGTEQYF